The entry below describes one T cell receptor (beta chain). Antigen: not known. These data come from a study of T cell repertoires in ileal Crohn's disease. The study, taken as a whole, reports: Clonal expansions were more frequent in active smokers than non-smokers at surgery. Clonality above 26.8% at surgery always came with endoscopic recurrence.

V dropped 3 bases and J dropped 5 bases, with 10 bases sitting between them. This CDR3 spans 13 amino acids. CDR1 and CDR2 (germline): MDHEN, SYDVKM. Approximately 500 nanograms of biopsy DNA per sample underwent TCRB immunosequencing. TCRdb's copy holds only in-frame clones and misses some; the assay was immunoSEQ multiplex PCR. The table shows around 15,000 clones, with 50% to 75% occurring only once. The specimen was ileal tissue. The TCR was taken from an adult with Crohn's disease. The chain joins TRBV28 to TRBJ1-2; D might be TRBD1 (5 bases). CDR3 protein: CASSLGRSYGYTF. CDR3 coding DNA: TGTGCCAGCAGTTTGGGGCGGAGTTATGGCTACACCTTC.